Each of the 16 T cell receptor beta chains below was sequenced from the same sample in a study of blood T cell repertoires in COVID-19. Clones were read by immunoSEQ multiplex PCR, and TCRdb kept only the in-frame ones, dropping some. Of 200,000 to 300,000 clones in the sample, about 87% were seen once. The sample was peripheral blood. These receptor sequences come from a woman aged 40 to 50 with acute or convalescent COVID-19.

The CDR3 sequence is CASSLKGRVGGYTF. DNA of the CDR3: TGTGCCAGCAGTTTAAAGGGCAGGGTCGGAGGCTACACCTTC. The V and J genes are TRBV27 and TRBJ1-2; D is possibly TRBD1 (5 bases). CDR1 and CDR2 (germline): MNHEY, SMNVEV (reference sequence). Trimming took 2 bases from V and 8 from J, leaving 15 bases between them. This CDR3 contains 14 residues.

The V gene is TRBV4-2, the J gene TRBJ1-6; D is unclear. With 3 bases removed from V and 9 bases from J, the gap between germline ends came to 18 bases. CDR1 and CDR2 from the germline V gene are LGHNA and YNFKEQ. The CDR3 has 16 amino acids. This chain's CDR3 is CASSHPQSSGFSPLHF. CDR3 coding DNA: TGTGCCAGCAGCCATCCCCAAAGTTCGGGGTTTTCACCCCTCCACTTT.

The CDR3 region is CASSLARTQKGETQYF. As DNA, the CDR3 is TGCGCCAGCAGCTTGGCCCGGACACAGAAGGGAGAGACCCAGTACTTC. The genes are TRBV5-1 and TRBJ2-5; D is possibly TRBD1 (5 bases). The V gene lost 0 bases and the J gene lost 4 bases, with 16 bases spanning the gap. The CDR3 sequence is 16 residues long. In germline, CDR1 is SGHRS, CDR2 YFSETQ.

In its sample, this clone was seen once. This chain connects TRBV6-5 to TRBJ1-6, with D possibly TRBD1 on 5 matching bases. V lost 5 bases, J lost 7 bases, and 12 bases lay in between. Germline-derived CDR1 and CDR2 are MNHEY and SVGAGI. The CDR3 length is 14 residues. The CDR3 DNA reads as TGTGCCAGCAGTCCCGACAGACACAATTCACCCCTCCACTTT. Its translation: CASSPDRHNSPLHF.

J is TRBJ1-4 and V is TRBV19, with a tentative D call TRBD1 (5 bases). The germline V gene has CDR1 LNHDA and CDR2 SQIVND (reference sequence). The CDR3 is made up of 16 amino acids. V lost 6 bases and J 2 bases, leaving 16 bases between the germline ends. The CDR3 spells CASSPTGGMTNEKLFF. In DNA, the CDR3 is TGTGCCAGTAGCCCTACCGGGGGGATGACTAATGAAAAACTGTTTTTT.

The CDR3 bases are TGTGCCACCAGCAGAGATCGGACAGGGGCGCGTAACGAGCAGTACGTC. The encoded protein is CATSRDRTGARNEQYV. The V call is TRBV15, the J call TRBJ2-7, with TRBD1 matching over 9 bases. The length of the CDR3 is 16 residues. Germline CDR1 and CDR2: LNHNV and YYDKDF (reference sequence). V shed 0 bases, J shed 5 bases, and the junction held 8 bases outside the gene matches.

The V call is TRBV9, the J call TRBJ1-5; D not resolved. Trimming removed 0 bases from V and 1 base from J, with 14 bases in between. The CDR3 is 17 amino acids. Germline V lookup: CDR1 SGDLS, CDR2 YYNGEE. This CDR3 is CASSVVMRRPSNQPQHF. CDR3 coding DNA: TGTGCCAGCAGCGTAGTTATGCGGCGGCCAAGCAATCAGCCCCAGCATTTT. Supplemented by reference TRBV9 and TRBJ1-5, the full variable domain reads DSGVTQTPKHLITATGQRVTLRCSPRSGDLSVYWYQQSLDQGLQFLIQYYNGEERAKGNILERFSAQQFPDLHSELNLSSLELGDSALYFCASSVVMRRPSNQPQHFGDGTRLSIL.

The gene calls are TRBV6-4 and TRBJ2-7, with 12 bases lining up with TRBD2. V shed 6 bases and J 1 base; nucleotides not matched to a gene: 7. This CDR3 comprises 16 residues. Germline-derived CDR1 and CDR2 are MRHNA and SNTAGT. The CDR3 region has the DNA TGTGCCAGCAGCCCGACTAGCGGGGGCCAATCCTACGAGCAGTACGTC. This codes for CASSPTSGGQSYEQYV.

The chain uses TRBV7-9 and TRBJ1-2; D unresolved. This CDR3 comprises 14 residues. V was cut by 2 bases and J by 2 bases, with 9 bases left in between. CDR1 is SEHNR, CDR2 FQNEAQ, per germline (reference sequence). CDR3 sequence reads: CASSLSFLNYGYTF. As DNA, the CDR3 is TGTGCCAGCAGCTTATCCTTCTTAAACTATGGCTACACCTTC.

The chain uses TRBV9 and TRBJ1-1; 8 bases map to TRBD1. J was trimmed by 7 bases and V by 0 bases; bases with no gene match: 5. Germline V gives CDR1 SGDLS, CDR2 YYNGEE. The length of the CDR3 is 14 residues. The chain's CDR3 is CASSVGQDRVEAFF. CDR3 coding DNA: TGTGCCAGCAGCGTAGGCCAGGACAGGGTTGAAGCTTTCTTT.

On this clone: This sample includes further DNA sequences coding for the same CDR3. The chain employs TRBV6-5 and TRBJ1-1; D is ambiguous. CDR1 MNHEY and CDR2 SVGAGI come from the germline V gene. This CDR3 has 12 residues. The V gene lost 4 bases and the J gene lost 1 base, with 4 bases spanning the gap. CDR3 in amino acids: CASSSGNTEAFF. The CDR3 DNA follows: TGTGCCAGCAGTTCCGGGAACACTGAAGCTTTCTTT.

The chain carries TRBV19 and TRBJ1-5; tentative D call: TRBD1 (6 bases). Germline CDR1 is LNHDA and CDR2 is SQIVND (reference sequence). CDR3 size: 17 residues. The ends were cut back, 5 bases at V and 2 bases at J, with 19 bases in the middle. The CDR3 loop is CASSLNTGTYGNQPQHF. The CDR3 region has the DNA TGTGCCAGTAGTCTGAATACAGGGACATACGGCAATCAGCCCCAGCATTTT.

This CDR3 is CASSPRTGFNSPLHF. The CDR3 coding sequence is TGTGCCAGCAGCCCCCGGACAGGATTTAATTCACCCCTCCACTTT. The V gene is TRBV7-9, the J gene TRBJ1-6; 7 bases fit TRBD1. After removal of 5 bases from V and 6 bases from J, the junction contained 7 bases not matched to a gene. The CDR3 spans 15 residues. CDR1 and CDR2 from the germline V gene are SEHNR and FQNEAQ (reference sequence).

The chain joins TRBV9 to TRBJ1-2; D is unclear. Germline loops: CDR1 SGDLS, CDR2 YYNGEE. The CDR3 contains 15 residues. The V end lost 0 bases, the J end lost 4 bases, and 13 bases lay between the germline ends. CDR3 sequence reads: CASSVGQDRGYGYTF. CDR3 in DNA: TGTGCCAGCAGCGTAGGGCAGGATCGGGGCTATGGCTACACCTTC.

This sequence joins TRBV2 and TRBJ2-7; 7 nucleotides align to TRBD2. J was trimmed by 0 bases and V by 10 bases; bases with no gene match: 18. The CDR3 loop spans 17 amino acids. Per germline, CDR1 SNHLY and CDR2 FYNNEI. DNA of the CDR3: TGTGCCACCCAAGGAGCCAGCGGGGCCAGGAGCTCCTACGAGCAGTACGTC. It codes for CATQGASGARSSYEQYV.

The rearrangement uses TRBV11-2 and TRBJ2-1, with D unresolved. The V and J ends lost 0 bases and 10 bases respectively, with 10 bases between them. There are 13 residues in the CDR3. Germline CDR1 reads SGHAT; CDR2 reads FQNNGV. For the CDR3, the DNA is TGTGCCAGCAGCTTAGATCGACTGATCGAGCAGTTCTTC. Residues: CASSLDRLIEQFF.